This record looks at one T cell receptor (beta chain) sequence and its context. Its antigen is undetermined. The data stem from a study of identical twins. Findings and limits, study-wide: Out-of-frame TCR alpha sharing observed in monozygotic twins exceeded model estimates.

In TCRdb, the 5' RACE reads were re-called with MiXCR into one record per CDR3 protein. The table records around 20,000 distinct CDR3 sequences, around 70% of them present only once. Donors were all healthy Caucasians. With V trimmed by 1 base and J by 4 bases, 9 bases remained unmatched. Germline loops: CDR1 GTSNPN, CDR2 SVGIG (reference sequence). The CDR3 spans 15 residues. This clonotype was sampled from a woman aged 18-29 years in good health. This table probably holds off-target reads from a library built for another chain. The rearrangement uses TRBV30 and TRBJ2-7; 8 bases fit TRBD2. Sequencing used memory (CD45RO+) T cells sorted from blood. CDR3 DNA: TGTGCCTGGAGTGCCAGTATGAGCGGGAGTTACGAGCAGTACTTC. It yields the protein CAWSASMSGSYEQYF.